The 10 T cell receptor beta chains presented below share a single source sample, sequenced in a study of CD8 T cells in ankylosing spondylitis. Using its own MiXCR run on the 5' RACE reads, TCRdb lists one record per CDR3 protein. The table shows approximately 350,000 distinct CDR3 sequences, with roughly 15% occurring only once. What was sequenced was blood, either unsorted or a sorted T cell fraction (not recorded which). All receptors derive from a male donor with ankylosing spondylitis or in good health (not recorded which).

This clonotype was observed a handful of times. V and J are TRBV11-1 and TRBJ2-1; possible D gene TRBD2, 6 bases. The CDR3 covers 16 residues. Germline CDR1 SGHAT, CDR2 FQDESV (reference sequence). With 2 bases removed from V and 0 bases from J, the gap between germline ends came to 11 bases. The CDR3 sequence is CASSLKRASSYNEQFF. The CDR3 nucleotides are TGTGCCAGCAGCTTAAAGCGGGCGAGCTCCTACAATGAGCAGTTCTTC.

This clonotype showed up just a few times. The gene calls are TRBV7-9 and TRBJ1-2; D is perhaps TRBD1 (6 bases). The germline gives CDR1 SEHNR, CDR2 FQNEAQ (reference sequence). V was clipped by 5 bases and J by 6 bases, with 25 bases between them. This CDR3 comprises 17 residues. The DNA of the CDR3 is TGTGCCAGCAGCACCGGGAGCGTCAGGGGCAGTCGGAATGGCTACACCTTC. This codes for CASSTGSVRGSRNGYTF.

The chain joins TRBV6-1 to TRBJ2-2, with D maybe TRBD2 (6 bases). The ends were cut back, 6 bases at V and 1 base at J, with 12 bases in the middle. This CDR3 has 15 amino acids. The germline CDR1 and CDR2 sequences are MNHNS and SASEGT. The CDR3 loop reads CASRPPGVNTGELFF. The CDR3 coding sequence is TGTGCCAGCAGACCCCCGGGGGTGAACACCGGGGAGCTGTTTTTT.

This chain links TRBV4-1 with TRBJ2-2; maybe TRBD1 (6 bases). The CDR3 is made up of 20 amino acids. The V gene's germline CDR1 is MGHRA and CDR2 YSYEKL. V dropped 1 base and J dropped 5 bases, with 26 bases sitting between them. As DNA, the CDR3 is TGCGCCAGCAGCCAAGTGGGGCCGGACAGCGGCCTTTTGAGAACCGGGGAGCTGTTTTTT. As protein: CASSQVGPDSGLLRTGELFF.

The chain is built from TRBV3-1 and TRBJ2-4; 10 bases fit TRBD1. From germline, CDR1 is LGHDT and CDR2 YNNKEL (reference sequence). This CDR3 is 14 amino acids long. V gave up 3 bases and J gave up 8 bases; unmatched junction bases: 4. This chain's CDR3 is CASSHGTGADIQYF. CDR3 bases: TGTGCCAGCAGCCATGGGACAGGGGCGGACATTCAGTACTTC.

The chain has TRBV7-2 and TRBJ2-6, with D tentatively TRBD1 or TRBD2 (6 bases each). Germline CDR1 and CDR2: SGHTA and FQGNSA. The length of the CDR3 is 15 residues. The V end lost 11 bases, the J end lost 0 bases, and 14 bases lay between the germline ends. The CDR3 here is CASGGGSSGANVLTF. The CDR3 region has the DNA TGTGCCTCAGGAGGGGGAAGCTCTGGGGCCAACGTCCTGACTTTC.

This clonotype was observed a few times. The chain employs TRBV4-2 and TRBJ1-4, with TRBD1 identical over 11 bases. This CDR3 has 16 amino acids. With V trimmed by 0 bases and J by 6 bases, 3 bases remained unmatched. Germline assignment: CDR1 LGHNA and CDR2 YNFKEQ. CDR3 DNA: TGTGCCAGCAGCCAAGACGGGACAGGGGGAGATGAAAAACTGTTTTTT. Its protein is CASSQDGTGGDEKLFF.

The table lists this clonotype with many counts. This chain connects TRBV5-1 to TRBJ1-3; no definite D call. The germline V and J ends were trimmed by 1 base and 0 bases, with 8 bases remaining between them. The germline V gene encodes CDR1 SGHRS and CDR2 YFSETQ. This CDR3 contains 15 residues. CDR3 bases: TGCGCCAGCAGCTTGAATGGCGACTCTGGAAACACCATATATTTT. It translates to CASSLNGDSGNTIYF.

The genes are TRBV20-1 and TRBJ2-1, with 8 positions matching TRBD2. V dropped 5 bases and J dropped 7; count of bases not matched to a gene: 10. CDR1 is DFQATT and CDR2 is SNEGSKA in the germline V gene (reference sequence). This CDR3 region has 14 residues. CDR3 region: CSAHLPGLVNEQFF. CDR3 DNA: TGCAGTGCTCACCTCCCGGGACTAGTAAATGAGCAGTTCTTC.

This clonotype was picked up many times. The rearrangement joins TRBV29-1 to TRBJ1-4; D possibly corresponds to TRBD1 (6 bases). V was shortened by 3 bases and J by 5 bases, with 10 bases between the two germline ends. Germline V gives CDR1 SQVTM, CDR2 ANQGSEA. CDR3 length: 13 amino acids. CDR3 sequence reads: CSVDKQGNEKLFF. The CDR3 DNA follows: TGCAGCGTTGATAAGCAGGGGAATGAAAAACTGTTTTTT.